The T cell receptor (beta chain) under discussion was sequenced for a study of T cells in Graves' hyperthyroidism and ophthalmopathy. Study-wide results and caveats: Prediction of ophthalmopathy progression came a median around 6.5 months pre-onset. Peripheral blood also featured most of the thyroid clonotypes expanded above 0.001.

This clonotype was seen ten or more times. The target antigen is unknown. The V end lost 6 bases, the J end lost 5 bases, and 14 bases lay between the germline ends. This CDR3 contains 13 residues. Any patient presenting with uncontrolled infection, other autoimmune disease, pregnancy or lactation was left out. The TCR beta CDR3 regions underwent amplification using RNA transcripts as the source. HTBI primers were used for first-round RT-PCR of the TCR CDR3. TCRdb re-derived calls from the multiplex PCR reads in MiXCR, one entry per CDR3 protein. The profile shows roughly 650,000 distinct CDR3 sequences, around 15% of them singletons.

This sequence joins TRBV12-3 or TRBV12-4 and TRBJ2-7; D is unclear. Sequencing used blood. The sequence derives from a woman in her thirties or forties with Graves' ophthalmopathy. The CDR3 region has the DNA TGTGCCAGCAGCTACCTTCAAGCTGACGAGCAGTACTTC. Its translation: CASSYLQADEQYF.